The 23 T cell receptor beta chains below come from one sample, sequenced in a study listed by TCRdb under 2016. The library relied on RT-PCR. The sequencer listed for this sample is Illumina MiSeq. The public sequencing data were trimmed at Q25 with fastp and processed into clonotypes with MiXCR by TCRdb, which kept only in-frame beta chains. Every entry covers one CDR3 protein and lists the most common genes and DNA from its rows. The sample records about 680,000 distinct CDR3 sequences, 14% of which are singletons. Clones ranked in the top ten supply around 3.3% of the sample. What was sequenced was memory CD4+ T cells from blood. The receptors here all came from a female donor in good health, serving as a healthy control.

This clonotype was counted a few times. This chain uses TRBV2 with TRBJ2-5, with a possible D match to TRBD1 (6 bases). Germline V CDR1 and CDR2: SNHLY, FYNNEI. This CDR3 contains 15 residues. Between the trimmed V and J ends, which lost 0 bases and 5 bases, there was a span of 13 bases. The CDR3 sequence is CASSEAGQTSETQYF. The CDR3 nucleotides are TGTGCCAGCAGTGAAGCCGGACAGACGAGCGAGACCCAGTACTTC. Drawing the rest from reference TRBV2 and TRBJ2-5, the complete variable domain is EPEVTQTPSHQVTQMGQEVILRCVPISNHLYFYWYRQILGQKVEFLVSFYNNEISEKSEIFDDQFSVERPDGSNFTLKIRSTKLEDSAMYFCASSEAGQTSETQYFGPGTRLLVL.

This clonotype was observed at least ten times. The J gene is TRBJ2-2, the V gene TRBV5-1, with 7 bases matching TRBD1. The V and J ends lost 4 bases and 0 bases, in that order; junction bases with no gene match: 3. The CDR3 is 15 amino acids. Germline V CDR1 and CDR2: SGHRS, YFSETQ. CDR3 DNA: TGCGCCAGCAGCCGACAGGGATCGAACACCGGGGAGCTGTTTTTT. As protein: CASSRQGSNTGELFF.

In this sample, this clonotype turned up many times. This chain joins TRBV20-1 and TRBJ1-2, with 8 bases aligning to TRBD1. CDR3 length: 13 amino acids. Germline V gives CDR1 DFQATT, CDR2 SNEGSKA (reference sequence). The J segment lost 6 bases and the V segment lost 6 bases, leaving 9 bases of the junction unmatched. The CDR3 bases are TGCAGTGCAGGTTTACAGGGGGACGATGGCTACACCTTC. It codes for CSAGLQGDDGYTF.

This clonotype has at least ten counts. This chain connects TRBV20-1 to TRBJ2-1, with TRBD1 as a possible D gene (5 bases). Trimming cost V 0 bases and J 0 bases, with 12 bases left between them. Per germline, CDR1 DFQATT and CDR2 SNEGSKA (reference sequence). This CDR3 has 16 amino acids. Here the CDR3 DNA reads TGCAGTGCTAGAGATGGTCTAGACAGCTCCTACAATGAGCAGTTCTTC. Translation gives CSARDGLDSSYNEQFF.

This clonotype was detected only a few times. CDR3 coding DNA: TGTGCCAGCAGCTTAAATGGGGGGGCCGAGGAAAAACTGTTTTTT. Amino acid sequence: CASSLNGGAEEKLFF. The chain has TRBV7-3 and TRBJ1-4; D is perhaps TRBD1 (6 bases). The germline V and J ends were trimmed by 1 base and 8 bases, with 14 bases remaining between them. In germline, CDR1 is SGHTA, CDR2 FQGTGA. This CDR3 spans 15 amino acids.

The J gene is TRBJ2-7, the V gene TRBV7-6; 8 bases agree with TRBD1. After removal of 4 bases from V and 7 bases from J, the junction contained 15 bases not matched to a gene. CDR3 length: 16 amino acids. The germline gives CDR1 SGHVS, CDR2 FNYEAQ. CDR3 coding DNA: TGTGCCAGCAGCTCGAAAACCGGGACAGGACTTCGGGAGCAGTACTTC. It translates to CASSSKTGTGLREQYF. Supplemented by reference TRBV7-6 and TRBJ2-7, the full variable domain reads GAGVSQSPRYKVTKRGQDVALRCDPISGHVSLYWYRQALGQGPEFLTYFNYEAQQDKSGLPNDRFSAERPEGSISTLTIQRTEQRDSAMYRCASSSKTGTGLREQYFGPGTRLTVT.

The table lists this clonotype with many counts. V is TRBV7-6 and J is TRBJ2-5; D is unclear. The germline gives CDR1 SGHVS, CDR2 FNYEAQ. The CDR3 length is 13 residues. Trimming left V 2 bases short and J 2 bases short, with 6 bases between. The CDR3 region is CASSLTRQETQYF. As DNA, the CDR3 is TGTGCCAGCAGCTTAACCCGGCAAGAGACCCAGTACTTC. The full variable domain, rest sourced from reference TRBV7-6 and TRBJ2-5, is GAGVSQSPRYKVTKRGQDVALRCDPISGHVSLYWYRQALGQGPEFLTYFNYEAQQDKSGLPNDRFSAERPEGSISTLTIQRTEQRDSAMYRCASSLTRQETQYFGPGTRLLVL.

A few counts support this clonotype. The V call is TRBV12-3 or TRBV12-4, the J call TRBJ2-1; 8 nucleotides align to TRBD2. The CDR3 loop spans 15 amino acids. Trimming removed 5 bases from V and 7 bases from J; junction bases left unmatched: 10. The CDR3 nucleotides are TGTGCCAGCAGTCCCCCTCGGGGACTAGTAAATGAGCAGTTCTTC. Residues: CASSPPRGLVNEQFF.

This clonotype was detected ten times or more. This chain links TRBV5-1 with TRBJ2-1, with 7 bases aligning to TRBD2. Germline V gene data show CDR1 as SGHRS and CDR2 as YFSETQ. The CDR3 is 15 residues long. Trimming at V came to 2 bases and at J to 8 bases, leaving 10 bases not matched to a gene. This CDR3 is CASSFGSGSGDEQFF. CDR3 sequence (DNA): TGCGCCAGCAGCTTTGGTAGCGGGTCGGGGGATGAGCAGTTCTTC.

This clonotype was detected many times. This chain links TRBV29-1 with TRBJ2-4, with TRBD2 matching 8 bases. The CDR3 loop spans 15 amino acids. Germline V gene lookup returns CDR1 SQVTM and CDR2 ANQGSEA. V dropped 7 bases and J dropped 2; count of bases not matched to a gene: 10. DNA of the CDR3: TGCAGCGCGGGAAGCGGGGGCGCAACCAAAAACATTCAGTACTTC. Translation gives CSAGSGGATKNIQYF.

J is TRBJ2-1 and V is TRBV6-1; weak D call: TRBD2 (5 bases). The germline V gene has CDR1 MNHNS and CDR2 SASEGT. This CDR3 has 13 residues. V lost 2 bases, J lost 8 bases, and 10 bases lay in between. This CDR3 is CASSESAGYEQFF. CDR3 bases: TGTGCCAGCAGTGAAAGTGCGGGCTATGAGCAGTTCTTC.

The sample holds many counts of this clonotype. This chain joins TRBV24-1 and TRBJ2-3; D call uncertain. Trimming removed 5 bases from V and 5 bases from J, with 16 bases in between. Per germline, CDR1 KGHDR and CDR2 SFDVKD. The CDR3 is made up of 15 amino acids. The CDR3 DNA reads as TGTGCCACCAGTGGACAACCCCCGGCGAGAGATACGCAGTATTTT. This gives the protein CATSGQPPARDTQYF.

This clonotype was detected many times. The chain couples TRBV15 to TRBJ2-3; the D gene is possibly TRBD1 (5 bases). The V gene lost 4 bases and the J gene lost 2 bases, with 13 bases spanning the gap. Germline lookup yields CDR1 LNHNV and CDR2 YYDKDF (reference sequence). The CDR3 loop spans 15 amino acids. The CDR3 spells CATSTGDSYTDTQYF. In nucleotides, the CDR3 is TGTGCCACCAGCACGGGCGACAGCTACACAGATACGCAGTATTTT.

The chain recombines TRBV28 with TRBJ2-7, with TRBD1 identical over 9 bases. The junction had 9 bases not matched to a gene; V was cut back by 3 bases and J by 3 bases. CDR1 MDHEN and CDR2 SYDVKM come from the germline V gene. CDR3 length: 16 residues. The CDR3 sequence is CASSFSPGQGFYEQYF. DNA of the CDR3: TGTGCCAGCAGTTTCTCCCCGGGACAGGGTTTCTACGAGCAGTACTTC.

This chain uses TRBV28 with TRBJ2-5; D gene ambiguous. V was trimmed by 3 bases and J by 2 bases, leaving 10 bases between them. Per germline, CDR1 MDHEN and CDR2 SYDVKM. CDR3 length equals 14 residues. CDR3 region: CASSFPAFQETQYF. The CDR3 DNA follows: TGTGCCAGCAGTTTCCCCGCCTTTCAAGAGACCCAGTACTTC. Full variable domain (rest looked up from reference TRBV28 and TRBJ2-5): DVKVTQSSRYLVKRTGEKVFLECVQDMDHENMFWYRQDPGLGLRLIYFSYDVKMKEKGDIPEGYSVSREKKERFSLILESASTNQTSMYLCASSFPAFQETQYFGPGTRLLVL.

In its sample, this clonotype was seen a few times. The chain combines TRBV18 with TRBJ1-4; the D gene is possibly TRBD1 (5 bases). V lost 0 bases, J lost 8 bases, and 13 bases lay in between. CDR1 and CDR2 from the germline V gene are KGHSH and LQKENI. CDR3 size: 15 residues. The CDR3 DNA follows: TGTGCCAGCTCACCACCGAGCCTCTGGGGCGAAAAACTGTTTTTT. Its protein product is CASSPPSLWGEKLFF.

The chain joins TRBV30 to TRBJ2-5, with a possible D match to TRBD2 (6 bases). The CDR3 totals 13 residues. The V gene lost 0 bases and the J gene lost 5 bases, with 10 bases spanning the gap. Germline CDR1 GTSNPN, CDR2 SVGIG (reference sequence). The CDR3 DNA sequence: TGTGCCTGGAGTGTACCGGCGGGGGAGACCCAGTACTTC. It encodes CAWSVPAGETQYF.

In its sample, this clonotype was seen a few times. The rearrangement joins TRBV5-1 to TRBJ2-1, with D possibly matching TRBD2 (6 bases). Germline CDR1 SGHRS, CDR2 YFSETQ. CDR3 length: 14 residues. V lost 2 bases and J lost 6, with 12 bases in between. CDR3 residues: CASSLPGGANEQFF. The CDR3 nucleotides are TGCGCCAGCAGCTTACCTGGAGGGGCCAATGAGCAGTTCTTC.

The J gene is TRBJ1-6, the V gene TRBV20-1; D not certain. Germline lookup yields CDR1 DFQATT and CDR2 SNEGSKA (reference sequence). This CDR3 is built from 17 residues. With 3 bases removed from V and 0 bases from J, the gap between germline ends came to 15 bases. The CDR3 sequence: CSASSASLSSYNSPLHF. In DNA, the CDR3 is TGCAGTGCTAGTAGTGCCAGCTTAAGCTCCTATAATTCACCCCTCCACTTT.

This clonotype has only a few counts. This chain uses TRBV14 with TRBJ1-3, with TRBD1 matching over 7 bases. The CDR3 contains 16 residues. The germline CDR1 and CDR2 sequences are SGHDN and FVKESK. Trimming took 4 bases from V and 1 from J; bases not matched to a gene: 7. CDR3 sequence: CASSRQGTLSGNTIYF. The CDR3 DNA follows: TGTGCCAGCAGCCGACAGGGTACGCTGTCTGGAAACACCATATATTTT.

This clonotype has a handful of counts. This chain joins TRBV12-3 or TRBV12-4 and TRBJ2-4; either TRBD1 or TRBD2 may supply D (5 bases each). Deletions cut 8 bases from V and 0 bases from J, with 5 bases between. The CDR3 is made up of 12 amino acids. The CDR3 protein is CASGTAKNIQYF. In DNA form, the CDR3 reads TGTGCCAGCGGGACAGCCAAAAACATTCAGTACTTC.

This clonotype was recorded many times. The chain links TRBV20-1 to TRBJ1-5; D remains unclear. With 1 base removed from V and 0 bases from J, the gap between germline ends came to 7 bases. This CDR3 has 14 amino acids. CDR1 is DFQATT, CDR2 SNEGSKA, per germline (reference sequence). In DNA, the CDR3 is TGCAGTGCTAGAGTTGACACTAGCAATCAGCCCCAGCATTTT. Translation: CSARVDTSNQPQHF.

The chain recombines TRBV20-1 with TRBJ1-1, with D uncertain. The length of the CDR3 is 13 residues. CDR1 and CDR2 (germline): DFQATT, SNEGSKA (reference sequence). Between the trimmed V and J ends, which lost 4 bases and 1 base, there was a span of 10 bases. The CDR3: CSAILQPNTEAFF. CDR3 in DNA: TGCAGTGCTATTCTTCAACCGAACACTGAAGCTTTCTTT.